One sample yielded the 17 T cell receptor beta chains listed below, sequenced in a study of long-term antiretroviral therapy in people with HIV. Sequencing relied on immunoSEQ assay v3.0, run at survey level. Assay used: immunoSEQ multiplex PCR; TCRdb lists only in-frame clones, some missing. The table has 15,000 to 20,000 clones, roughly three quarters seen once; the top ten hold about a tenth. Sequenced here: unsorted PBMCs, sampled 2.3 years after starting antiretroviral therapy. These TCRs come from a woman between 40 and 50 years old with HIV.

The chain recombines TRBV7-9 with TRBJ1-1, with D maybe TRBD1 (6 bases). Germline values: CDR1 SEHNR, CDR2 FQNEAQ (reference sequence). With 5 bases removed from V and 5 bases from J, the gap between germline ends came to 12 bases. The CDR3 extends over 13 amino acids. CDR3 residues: CASSAEQGTEAFF. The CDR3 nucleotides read TGTGCCAGCAGCGCAGAACAGGGTACTGAAGCTTTCTTT.

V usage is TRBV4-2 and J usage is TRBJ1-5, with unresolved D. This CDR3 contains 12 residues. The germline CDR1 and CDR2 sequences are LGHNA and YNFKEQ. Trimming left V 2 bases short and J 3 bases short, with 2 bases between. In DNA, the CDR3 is TGTGCCAGCAGCCAAATCAATCAGCCCCAGCATTTT. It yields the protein CASSQINQPQHF.

The CDR3 spells CASRGSSSPLHF. CDR3 in DNA: TGTGCCAGCCGCGGGAGCTCTTCACCCCTCCACTTT. This chain uses TRBV25-1 with TRBJ1-6; D gene uncertain. The CDR3 is made up of 12 amino acids. CDR1 is MGHDK and CDR2 is SYGVNS in the germline V gene. The ends were cut back, 8 bases at V and 9 bases at J, with 11 bases in the middle. The full variable domain, in which reference TRBV25-1 and TRBJ1-6 provide the parts outside the CDR3, is EADIYQTPRYLVIGTGKKITLECSQTMGHDKMYWYQQDPGMELHLIHYSYGVNSTEKGDLSSESTVSRIRTEHFPLTLESARPSHTSQYLCASRGSSSPLHFGNGTRLTVT.

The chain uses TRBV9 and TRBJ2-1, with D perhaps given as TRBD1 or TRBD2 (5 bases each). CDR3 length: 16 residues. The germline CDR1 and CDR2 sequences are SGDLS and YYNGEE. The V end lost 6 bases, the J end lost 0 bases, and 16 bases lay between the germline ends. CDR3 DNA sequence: TGTGCCAGCACCTTCCAGGCAGGGAGCTCCTACAATGAGCAGTTCTTC. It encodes CASTFQAGSSYNEQFF.

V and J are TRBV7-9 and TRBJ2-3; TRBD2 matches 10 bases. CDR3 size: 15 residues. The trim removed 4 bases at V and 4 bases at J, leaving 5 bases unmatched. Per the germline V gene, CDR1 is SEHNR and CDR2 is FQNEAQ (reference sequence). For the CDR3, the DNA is TGTGCCAGCAGCTGGATAGCGGGGGGCCCAGATACGCAGTATTTT. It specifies CASSWIAGGPDTQYF.

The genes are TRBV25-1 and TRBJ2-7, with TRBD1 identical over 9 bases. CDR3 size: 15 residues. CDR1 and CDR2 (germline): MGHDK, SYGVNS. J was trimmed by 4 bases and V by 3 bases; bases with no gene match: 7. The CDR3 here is CASSDVGTGRYEQYF. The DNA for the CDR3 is TGTGCCAGCAGTGACGTGGGGACAGGGCGATACGAGCAGTACTTC.

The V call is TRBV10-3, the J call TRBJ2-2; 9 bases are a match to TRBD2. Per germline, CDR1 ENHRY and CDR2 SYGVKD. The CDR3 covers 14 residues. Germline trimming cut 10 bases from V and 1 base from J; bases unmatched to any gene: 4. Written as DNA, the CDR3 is TGTGCCAACGGAGCGGGGGGGAACACCGGGGAGCTGTTTTTT. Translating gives CANGAGGNTGELFF.

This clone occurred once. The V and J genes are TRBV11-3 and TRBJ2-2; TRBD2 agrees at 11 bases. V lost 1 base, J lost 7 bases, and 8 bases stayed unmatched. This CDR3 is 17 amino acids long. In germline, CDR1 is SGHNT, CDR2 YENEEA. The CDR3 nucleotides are TGTGCCAGCAGCTTAGGTTATACTAGCGGGAGAGTCGGGGAGCTGTTTTTT. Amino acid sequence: CASSLGYTSGRVGELFF.

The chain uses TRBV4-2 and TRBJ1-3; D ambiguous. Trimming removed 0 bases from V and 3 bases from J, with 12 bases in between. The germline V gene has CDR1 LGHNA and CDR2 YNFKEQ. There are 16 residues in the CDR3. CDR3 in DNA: TGTGCCAGCAGCCAAGAAATAAAGGGAGGTGGAAACACCATATATTTT. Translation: CASSQEIKGGGNTIYF.

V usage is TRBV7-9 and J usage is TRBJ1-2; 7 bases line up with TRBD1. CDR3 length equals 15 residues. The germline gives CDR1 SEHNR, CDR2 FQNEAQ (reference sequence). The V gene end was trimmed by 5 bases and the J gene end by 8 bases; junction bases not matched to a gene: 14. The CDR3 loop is CASSTSSEAGGGYTF. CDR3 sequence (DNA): TGTGCCAGCAGCACCTCCTCCGAGGCAGGGGGAGGCTACACCTTC.

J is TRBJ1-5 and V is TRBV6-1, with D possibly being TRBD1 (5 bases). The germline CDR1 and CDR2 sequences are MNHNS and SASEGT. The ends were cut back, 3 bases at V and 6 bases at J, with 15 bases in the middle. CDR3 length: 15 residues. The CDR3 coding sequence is TGTGCCAGCAGTGACAGGGCAGAGCTGGTTCAGCCCCAGCATTTT. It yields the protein CASSDRAELVQPQHF.

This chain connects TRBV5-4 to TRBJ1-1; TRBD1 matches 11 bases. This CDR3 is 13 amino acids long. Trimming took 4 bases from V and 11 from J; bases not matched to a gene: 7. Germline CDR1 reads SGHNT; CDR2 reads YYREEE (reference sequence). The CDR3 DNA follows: TGTGCCAGCAGCCCCGGGACAGGGGGGATGGCTTTCTTT. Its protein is CASSPGTGGMAFF. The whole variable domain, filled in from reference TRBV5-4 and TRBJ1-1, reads ETGVTQSPTHLIKTRGQQVTLRCSSQSGHNTVSWYQQALGQGPQFIFQYYREEENGRGNFPPRFSGLQFPNYSSELNVNALELDDSALYLCASSPGTGGMAFFGQGTRLTVV.

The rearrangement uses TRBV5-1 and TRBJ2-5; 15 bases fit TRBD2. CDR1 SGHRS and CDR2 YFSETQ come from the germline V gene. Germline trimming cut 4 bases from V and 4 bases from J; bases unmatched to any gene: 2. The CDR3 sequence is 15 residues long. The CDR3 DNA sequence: TGCGCCAGCAGCGGGGGACTAGCGGGGGGAGAGACCCAGTACTTC. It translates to CASSGGLAGGETQYF.

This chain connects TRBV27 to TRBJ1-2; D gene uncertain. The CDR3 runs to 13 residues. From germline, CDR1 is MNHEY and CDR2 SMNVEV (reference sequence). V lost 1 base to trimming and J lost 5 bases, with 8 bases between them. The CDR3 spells CASSLFGSYGYTF. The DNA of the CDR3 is TGTGCCAGCAGTTTATTTGGGTCGTATGGCTACACCTTC.

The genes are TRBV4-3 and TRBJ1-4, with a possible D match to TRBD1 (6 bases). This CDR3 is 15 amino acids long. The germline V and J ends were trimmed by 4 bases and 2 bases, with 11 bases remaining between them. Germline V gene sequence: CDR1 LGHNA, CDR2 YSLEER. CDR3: CASSPRGDTNEKLFF. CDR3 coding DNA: TGCGCCAGCAGCCCCAGGGGAGACACTAATGAAAAACTGTTTTTT.

CDR3 residues: CASSEGRGFPEAFF. The CDR3 DNA reads TGTGCCAGCAGTGAAGGCAGGGGTTTCCCTGAAGCTTTCTTT. The rearrangement links TRBV6-1 to TRBJ1-1; D possibly corresponds to TRBD1 (6 bases). Per the germline V gene, CDR1 is MNHNS and CDR2 is SASEGT. Trimming shortened V by 1 base and J by 6 bases, and 12 bases separated the two germline ends. This CDR3 is built from 14 residues.

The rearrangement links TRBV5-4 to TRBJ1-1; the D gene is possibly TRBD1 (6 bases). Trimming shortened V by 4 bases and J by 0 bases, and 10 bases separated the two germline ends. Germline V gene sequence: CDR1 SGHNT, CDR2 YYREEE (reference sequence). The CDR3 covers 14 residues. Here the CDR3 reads CASSTGTLNTEAFF. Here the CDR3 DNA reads TGTGCCAGCAGCACCGGGACACTGAACACTGAAGCTTTCTTT.